This T cell receptor beta chain came from a study of blood T cell repertoires in COVID-19. Authors' data handling: The authors estimated nucleated cell counts from reference gene primer amplification. TCRdb's table, derived via immunoSEQ multiplex PCR, lists solely in-frame clones and lacks some. V, J and clone size are taken as reported in that table, and D and trimming were inferred from the DNA itself. The repertoire holds some 97,000 clones, with approximately 80% as singletons. The source material was peripheral blood. The sequence derives from a middle-aged man with active or convalescent COVID-19.

The CDR3 sequence is CASALLGNQPQHF. The CDR3 nucleotides read TGTGCCAGCGCTCTATTAGGCAATCAGCCCCAGCATTTT. The rearrangement links TRBV28 to TRBJ1-5, with unresolved D. V lost 8 bases, J lost 2 bases, and 10 bases lay in between. This CDR3 region has 13 residues. CDR1 MDHEN and CDR2 SYDVKM come from the germline V gene.